This passage covers 9 T cell receptor beta chains from one sample sequenced in a study of blood T cell repertoires in COVID-19. Only in-frame clones appear in the TCRdb table, and some are missing; sequencing was by immunoSEQ multiplex PCR. Counted here are tens of thousands of clones, about nine tenths occurring once; the ten biggest clones make up 9.5% to 13%. Input material: peripheral blood. These receptors were obtained from a man at least 80 years old with active COVID-19.

The V gene is TRBV5-1, the J gene TRBJ1-4; TRBD1 matches at 9 bases. Germline values: CDR1 SGHRS, CDR2 YFSETQ. CDR3 length: 15 residues. V dropped 1 base and J dropped 7; count of bases not matched to a gene: 5. The CDR3 here is CASSLSGDRVEKLFF. CDR3 DNA: TGCGCCAGCAGCTTGTCCGGGGACAGGGTTGAAAAACTGTTTTTT.

The rearrangement joins TRBV7-2 to TRBJ2-7, with 7 positions matching TRBD2. Trimming at V came to 5 bases and at J to 0 bases, leaving 7 bases not matched to a gene. Germline V gene sequence: CDR1 SGHTA, CDR2 FQGNSA. This CDR3 has 15 amino acids. The CDR3 region has the DNA TGTGCCAGCAGCCAGACGAGGGACTACTCCTACGAGCAGTACTTC. This encodes CASSQTRDYSYEQYF.

This clone was seen a few times. CDR3 protein: CASSLGAKETQYF. Here the CDR3 DNA reads TGTGCCAGCAGCTTAGGGGCCAAAGAGACCCAGTACTTC. The chain links TRBV7-2 to TRBJ2-5; D remains ambiguous. The germline V gene has CDR1 SGHTA and CDR2 FQGNSA. CDR3 size: 13 residues. The V end lost 1 base, the J end lost 3 bases, and 6 bases lay between the germline ends.

The V call is TRBV2, the J call TRBJ1-5; D perhaps matches TRBD1 (5 bases). With 2 bases removed from V and 6 bases from J, the gap between germline ends came to 14 bases. The CDR3 length is 15 residues. CDR1 is SNHLY, CDR2 FYNNEI, per germline. The CDR3 nucleotides are TGTGCCAGCAGTGAATTGGGGCAGGGTGGTCAGCCCCAGCATTTT. Protein: CASSELGQGGQPQHF.

V and J are TRBV18 and TRBJ2-3, with D uncertain. From germline, CDR1 is KGHSH and CDR2 LQKENI. The CDR3 is made up of 15 amino acids. V gave up 0 bases and J gave up 6 bases, with 13 bases separating them. The CDR3 DNA sequence: TGTGCCAGCTCACCACCGGAATCGTTCGGGGATACGCAGTATTTT. Protein: CASSPPESFGDTQYF.

The chain carries TRBV3-1 (or the pseudogene TRBV3-2) and TRBJ2-7, with 7 bases aligning to TRBD2. Germline CDR1 LGHDT, CDR2 YNNKEL (reference sequence). The V and J ends lost 0 bases and 5 bases, in that order; junction bases with no gene match: 7. CDR3 length: 15 amino acids. As DNA, the CDR3 is TGTGCCAGCAGCCAAGACGCCAGCGGGGCCCACGAGCAGTACTTC. Its translation: CASSQDASGAHEQYF.

The chain recombines TRBV18 with TRBJ2-7; D perhaps matches TRBD1 (5 bases). The CDR3 is 13 amino acids. With 0 bases removed from V and 10 bases from J, the gap between germline ends came to 13 bases. Germline V gene data show CDR1 as KGHSH and CDR2 as LQKENI. The CDR3 sequence is CASSPPAETGQYF. CDR3 bases: TGTGCCAGCTCACCACCGGCGGAAACAGGCCAGTACTTC.

This clone has a handful of counts. This chain links TRBV27 with TRBJ1-1, with TRBD1 as a possible D gene (5 bases). The CDR3 is 13 amino acids. The germline V and J ends were trimmed by 5 bases and 7 bases, with 14 bases remaining between them. Germline-derived CDR1 and CDR2 are MNHEY and SMNVEV (reference sequence). CDR3 region: CASSRDSLGEAFF. As DNA, the CDR3 is TGTGCCAGCAGTAGGGACTCCCTGGGTGAAGCTTTCTTT.

V and J are TRBV28 and TRBJ2-1, with D perhaps matching TRBD2 (6 bases). Germline CDR1 is MDHEN and CDR2 is SYDVKM. Trimming removed 6 bases at V and 10 bases at J, with 10 bases between. This CDR3 region has 11 residues. The CDR3 loop reads CASRGTFEQFF. CDR3 coding DNA: TGTGCCAGCAGAGGGACTTTCGAGCAGTTCTTC.